This is a list of T cell receptor beta chains from one sample in a study of cytomegalovirus exposure and HLA in healthy donors. Sequenced by immunoSEQ multiplex PCR; TCRdb stores in-frame clones only, minus some. Recorded for this sample: 65,000 to 90,000 clones. The sample was PBMCs. These TCRs come from a man aged 40-55 years in good health and CMV-seronegative. The CDR3 runs from the conserved cysteine through the conserved F or W. A D gene is named only where the DNA matches it firmly.

. TRBJ1-2 TRBV10-3 TGTGCCATCAGTAGAGGACAGAGCTATGGCTACACCTTC CAISRGQSYGYTF
TRBD2 TRBJ2-7 TRBV7-8 TGTGCCAGCAGCTATGATAGCGGGGTCTACGAGCAGTACTTC CASSYDSGVYEQYF
TRBD2 TRBJ2-5 TRBV19 TGTGCCAGTAGTGGTGGGAGGGCCGGGACCCAGTACTTC CASSGGRAGTQYF
. TRBJ2-5 TRBV5-6 TGTGCCAGCAGCTCACCACTAGGGGGGGGCGTGGAGACCCAGTACTTC CASSSPLGGGVETQYF
TRBD1 TRBJ1-6 TRBV30 TGTGCCTGGAGTGTACAGGGGGCCTCACCCCTCCACTTT CAWSVQGASPLHF
. TRBJ1-2 TRBV6-5 TGTGCCAGCAGTTACTCCACATCCGAATCAGATGGCTACACCTTC CASSYSTSESDGYTF
. TRBJ1-1 TRBV29-1 TGCAGCGTTGGAGACACTGAAGCTTTCTTT CSVGDTEAFF
. TRBJ1-3 TRBV6-5 TGTGCCACCTCACAGGGCTTCTCTGGAAACACCATATATTTT CATSQGFSGNTIYF
. TRBJ1-2 TRBV6-1 TGTGCCAGCAGTGAAGCGGGCAGTACCTATGGCTACACCTTC CASSEAGSTYGYTF
TRBD1 TRBJ1-2 TRBV28 TGTGCCAGCAGTGTAAGGGACAGGCTAGGATACTATGGCTACACCTTC CASSVRDRLGYYGYTF
. TRBJ1-6 TRBV28 TGTGCCAGCACCCTAAGGCGGGATTCACCCCTCCACTTT CASTLRRDSPLHF
. TRBJ1-1 TRBV6-5 TGTGCCAGCAGTTCCCGGACAGCGAACACTGAAGCTTTCTTT CASSSRTANTEAFF
. TRBJ1-1 TRBV10-2 TGCGCCAGCAGTGAGGGCGGAAGGGGCTGGACTGAAGCTTTCTTT CASSEGGRGWTEAFF
TRBD1 TRBJ2-3 TRBV7-3 TGTGCCAGCAGCAATGGACAGGGGGCCAGAGGAGATACGCAGTATTTT CASSNGQGARGDTQYF
. TRBJ1-1 TRBV6-5 TGTGCCAGCAGCCTTGTCGCGGGGGAAGGGACTGAAGCTTTCTTT CASSLVAGEGTEAFF
. TRBJ1-1 TRBV4-2 TGTGCCAGCAGCCAAGGCTACTTTATGAACACTGAAGCTTTCTTT CASSQGYFMNTEAFF
. TRBJ2-7 TRBV2 TGTGCCAGCAGGCCCCGAGGAACCTACGAGCAGTACTTC CASRPRGTYEQYF
. TRBJ2-1 TRBV15 TGTGCCACCAGCAGAGAGGCTGGGCGGGGTTCGACTGAGCAGTTCTTC CATSREAGRGSTEQFF
. TRBJ1-1 TRBV6-1 TGTGCCAGCAAGGCGGCCTTCGCGAACACTGAAGCTTTCTTT CASKAAFANTEAFF
. TRBJ1-5 TRBV5-5 TGTGCCAGCAGCTTGTACAGGGACAATAATCAGCCCCAGCATTTT CASSLYRDNNQPQHF
. TRBJ2-7 TRBV28 TGTGCCAGCAGTTTATCGTCGGTGGGCCAGAACTACGAGCAGTACTTC CASSLSSVGQNYEQYF
TRBD2 TRBJ2-7 TRBV4-2 TGTGCCAGCAGCCAAGGGTCACTAGCGGGGGGGCACTACGAGCAGTACTTC CASSQGSLAGGHYEQYF
TRBD1 TRBJ2-1 TRBV4-1 TGCGCCAGCAGCCAGGAACACTCCGGGACAGCCAACAATGAGCAGTTCTTC CASSQEHSGTANNEQFF
. TRBJ1-5 TRBV30 TGTGCCTGGAGTGAGGGGTCGATTCAGCCCCAGCATTTT CAWSEGSIQPQHF
TRBD1 TRBJ1-5 TRBV7-9 TGTGCCAGCAGCTTAGCGCACCTGGGACAGGTTAGCAATCAGCCCCAGCATTTT CASSLAHLGQVSNQPQHF
TRBD2 TRBJ2-3 TRBV5-4 TGTGCCAGCAGCTTGGTACTAGCGGGGGGGGATACGCAGTATTTT CASSLVLAGGDTQYF
TRBD1 TRBJ1-2 TRBV28 TGTGCCAGCAGTTCTCCTCCAGGACAGGGAGCCTATGGCTACACCTTC CASSSPPGQGAYGYTF
. TRBJ2-1 TRBV5-6 TGTGCCAGCAGCTGGCCCGTGCTAGGTGAGCAGTTCTTC CASSWPVLGEQFF
TRBD2 TRBJ2-2 TRBV6-9 TGTGCCAGCAGTTTCTGGAGGCTAGCGGGGATTCCCGGGGAGCTGTTTTTT CASSFWRLAGIPGELFF
TRBD1 TRBJ1-2 TRBV11-2 TGTGCCAGCAGCTCAGGGGGCGGTGGCTACACCTTC CASSSGGGGYTF
TRBD2 TRBJ2-5 TRBV2 TGTGCCAGCAGTGTTGAGGGACTAGAGGCAGAGACCCAGTACTTC CASSVEGLEAETQYF
. TRBJ2-6 TRBV5-1 TGCGCCAGCAGTCGGGGGGCCGGTGATGGGGCCAACGTCCTGACTTTC CASSRGAGDGANVLTF
TRBD2 TRBJ2-1 TRBV9 TGTGCCAGCAGCGCGGTCGGCGGGGGATACAATGAGCAGTTCTTC CASSAVGGGYNEQFF